These 23 T cell receptor delta chains were all obtained from the same sample, sequenced in a study of γδ T cells in repeated Plasmodium falciparum infection. TCRdb redid the clone calls on the multiplex PCR reads with CATT. Of tens of thousands of delta-chain clones in the sample, over 0.9% were seen once. Gammadelta T cells were flow-sorted from PBMC into Vgamma9/Vdelta2+ and Vdelta2-negative populations for bulk analysis. The sample was gamma-delta T cells from blood. These receptors all come from a pool of human donors (malaria-infected and uninfected, not separated).

On this clone itself: It differs at one base from a far larger clone, so likely a read error. Other DNA sequences within the sample encode an identical CDR3. J gene calling gave no result, while the V gene is TRDV2; the table names TRDD3, a call not compared with the DNA. Germline CDR1 reads GEAIGNYY; CDR2 reads EKD. This CDR3 spans 18 amino acids. The CDR3 DNA follows: TGTGCCTGTGACACCGGGAAGTTACTGGGGGATACGCCCGATAAACTCATCTTC. This encodes CACDTGKLLGDTPDKLIF.

The table lists this clone with a few counts. This sequence joins TRDV1 and TRDJ1; D is perhaps TRDD2 or TRDD3 (9 bases each). The J gene was not available in TCRdb and was assigned here by matching the DNA to germline segments. Trimming removed 2 bases at V and 5 bases at J, with 45 bases between. Germline V gene data show CDR1 as TSWWSYY and CDR2 as QGS. The CDR3 consists of 25 residues. DNA of the CDR3: TGTGCTCTTGGGGAAACCCTTAACCTTCCTACGTCGGTGGAGTACTGGGGGACGATATTGGATAAACTCATCTTT. This translates into CALGETLNLPTSVEYWGTILDKLIF.

This clone has only a few counts. With a far larger clone one base away, a read error is the likely cause. Other DNA sequences of this sample code for an identical CDR3. Called V gene: TRDV2; the J gene was not called; the table calls TRDD3, which could not be checked here. Germline CDR1 is GEAIGNYY and CDR2 is EKD. This CDR3 comprises 17 residues. CDR3 loop: CACDTVLGSWDTRQMFF. The CDR3 DNA follows: TGTGCCTGTGACACCGTGCTGGGCTCCTGGGACACCCGACAGATGTTCTTC.

This clone has just a few counts. A single base is all that separates this from a far larger clone, so a read error is likely. Other DNA sequences in this sample translate to the same CDR3. The rearrangement uses TRDV2 and TRDJ1; 8 nucleotides match TRDD3. The J gene, absent from TCRdb, was called here by matching the DNA to germline. CDR3 length: 21 amino acids. CDR1 and CDR2 (germline): GEAIGNYY, EKD. This chain's CDR3 is CACVLPFPRLLGGKYTDKLIF. The CDR3 DNA sequence: TGTGCCTGTGTACTTCCTTTCCCTCGCCTACTGGGGGGTAAGTACACCGACAAACTCATCTTT.

This clone is termed medium-sized. Other DNA sequences of this sample code for an identical CDR3. The chain couples TRDV2 to TRDJ1; 9 bases are shared with TRDD3. V trimming: 0 bases; J trimming: 0 bases; junction bases outside the gene matches: 7. This CDR3 has 17 residues. In germline, CDR1 is GEAIGNYY, CDR2 EKD. The CDR3 here is CACDTRQLGEYTDKLIF. Written as DNA, the CDR3 is TGTGCCTGTGACACCAGGCAACTGGGGGAATACACCGATAAACTCATCTTT.

This clone was seen repeatedly, ten times or more. It is likely a read error: a sequence one base away is far more abundant. Within the sample, other DNA sequences also encode this same CDR3. The J gene is TRDJ1, the V gene TRDV2; possible D gene TRDD3, 6 bases. The J gene, left out of TCRdb, was set here by checking the DNA against germline. The V gene lost 4 bases and the J gene lost 0 bases, with 14 bases spanning the gap. In germline, CDR1 is GEAIGNYY, CDR2 EKD. This CDR3 is built from 15 residues. The CDR3 DNA sequence: TGTGCCTGTGAGCCTCTAGGGGATTACACCGATAAACTCATCTTT. It translates to CACEPLGDYTDKLIF.

This clone was counted a few times. This DNA's translation differs at residue 8 from TCRdb's protein, which comes from a much larger clone; a read error is likely, and the protein shown is translated from the DNA. This sequence joins TRDV1 and TRDJ1; 8 nucleotides match TRDD3. The CDR3 totals 13 residues. With V trimmed by 4 bases and J by 7 bases, 5 bases remained unmatched. Looked up from germline, CDR1 is TSWWSYY and CDR2 is QGS. The CDR3 spells CALGVLGAAKLIF. For the CDR3, the DNA is TGTGCTCTTGGGGTACTGGGGGCCGCTAAACTCATCTTT.

The sample holds a few counts of this clone. TCRdb's listed protein matches a much larger clone and diverges from this DNA's translation at residue 14, likely through a read error; the protein shown comes from the DNA. The rearrangement uses TRDV2 and TRDJ1, with 7 bases fitting TRDD3. TCRdb is silent on the J gene; assignment here came from matching the DNA to germline. The germline CDR1 and CDR2 sequences are GEAIGNYY and EKD. Trimming cost V 1 base and J 1 base; bases outside gene matches: 20. The CDR3 has 20 amino acids. The CDR3 region has the DNA TGTGCCTGTGACACTCCGTCTGGGTCTGGGGGGCCTGGCTCCACCGATAAACTCATCTTT. Encoded protein: CACDTPSGSGGPGSTDKLIF.

This clone showed up just a few times. TCRdb has a much larger clone's protein, which differs at residue 13 from the translation of this DNA, likely because of a read error; what is shown is the protein translated from the DNA. V and J are TRDV1 and TRDJ1; 9 bases are a match to TRDD3. Assignment of the J gene here rests on matching the DNA to germline, because TCRdb gives none. This CDR3 spans 18 amino acids. Germline V CDR1 and CDR2: TSWWSYY, QGS. Losses at the gene ends were 2 bases for V and 3 bases for J; bases not matched to a gene: 13. The DNA for the CDR3 is TGTGCTCTTGGGGAAAGGCCCTACTGGGGGAAGTCCGCCGATAAACTCATCTTT. Translating gives CALGERPYWGKSADKLIF.

This clone was picked up a small number of times. This likely reflects a read error, since a far larger clone is one base away. Within the sample, other DNA sequences also encode this same CDR3. The chain joins TRDV1 to TRDJ1; 10 nucleotides match TRDD3. Because TCRdb records no J gene, it was assigned here through a match of the DNA to germline. The CDR3 consists of 19 residues. In germline, CDR1 is TSWWSYY, CDR2 QGS. This chain's CDR3 is CALGEPSSFLKGGYDTLIF. In DNA, the CDR3 is TGCGCTCTTGGGGAACCCTCATCCTTCCTAAAGGGGGGATACGATACACTCATCTTT.

This clone appeared many times. A far larger clone is a single base away, which makes a read error likely. The same CDR3 is also encoded by other DNA sequences in this sample. The V and J genes are TRDV1 and TRDJ1, with TRDD3 as a possible D gene (5 bases). There are 15 residues in the CDR3. The germline CDR1 and CDR2 sequences are TSWWSYY and QGS. V gave up 9 bases and J gave up 0 bases, with 17 bases separating them. CDR3 sequence reads: CALGPLGLYTDKLIF. The CDR3 coding sequence is TGTGCTCTCGGGCCGTTGGGGTTGTACACCGATAAACTCATCTTT.

This clone appeared a few times. This DNA's translation and the protein TCRdb lists, from a much larger clone, do not match at residue 8, likely due to a read error; the protein shown is translated from the DNA. The rearrangement joins TRDV1 to TRDJ1; D not certain. V dropped 1 base and J dropped 7 bases, with 7 bases sitting between them. This CDR3 contains 12 residues. Germline CDR1 TSWWSYY, CDR2 QGS. The CDR3 protein is CALGERRRKLIF. The CDR3 DNA sequence: TGTGCTCTTGGGGAACGTCGACGTAAACTCATCTTT.

This clone has only a few counts. A far bigger clonotype differs at one base, so this is likely a read error. Different DNA sequences within this sample yield the same CDR3. The chain recombines TRDV1 with TRDJ1; 7 bases are shared with TRDD3. TCRdb records no J gene; here it was assigned by comparing the DNA to germline. V lost 0 bases to trimming and J lost 0 bases; unmatched junction nucleotides: 28. Germline lookup yields CDR1 TSWWSYY and CDR2 QGS. The CDR3 has 24 residues. This CDR3 reads CALGELVHSLHRTGGWYDTDKLIF. In nucleotides, the CDR3 is TGTGCTCTTGGGGAACTAGTACACTCCCTACATCGTACCGGGGGATGGTACGACACCGATAAACTCATCTTT.

A word on this clone: A far larger clone is a single base away, which makes a read error likely. Other nucleotide sequences from this sample produce the same CDR3. The chain links TRDV2 to TRDJ1; 7 nucleotides match TRDD3. In the absence of a J gene in TCRdb, the DNA was matched to germline to assign it here. The CDR3 has 17 amino acids. The junction had 18 bases not matched to a gene; V was cut back by 9 bases and J by 0 bases. Germline CDR1 is GEAIGNYY and CDR2 is EKD. CDR3 region: CAGRQLLGGTNTDKLIF. Written as DNA, the CDR3 is TGTGCCGGCAGACAATTGCTGGGGGGGACTAACACCGATAAACTCATCTTT.

Worth noting for this clone: This DNA translates differently at residue 16 from the TCRdb protein, which is that of a much larger clone; a read error is likely, and the protein shown is the DNA's own translation. V and J are TRDV1 and TRDJ1, with TRDD3 identical over 8 bases. Germline V gene data show CDR1 as TSWWSYY and CDR2 as QGS. The CDR3 covers 19 residues. V lost 0 bases, J lost 9 bases, and 21 bases stayed unmatched. The DNA of the CDR3 is TGTGCTCTTGGGGAACTATTCCCCCGGGCTTCACGTTGGGGGATTGAACTCATCTTT. It encodes CALGELFPRASRWGIELIF.

In its sample, this clone was seen a few times. The protein given by TCRdb reflects a much larger clone and differs at residue 20 from this DNA's translation, likely from a read error; the protein shown is the DNA's translation. The J gene went uncalled, whereas the V gene is TRDV1; the table's D call, TRDD3, has no DNA check behind it. The germline V gene encodes CDR1 TSWWSYY and CDR2 QGS. The CDR3 extends over 22 amino acids. The CDR3 region is CALGELPPLKSTGGYRARPPIF. The CDR3 coding sequence is TGTGCTCTTGGGGAGCTTCCCCCTCTAAAGAGTACTGGGGGATACAGAGCCAGACCCCCGATCTTT.

To note about this clone: A far larger clone is one nucleotide away, so this likely arose from a read error. Other nucleotide sequences from this sample produce the same CDR3. This chain uses TRDV1 with TRDJ1; TRDD3 matches 11 bases. CDR1 and CDR2 (germline): TSWWSYY, QGS. This CDR3 spans 21 amino acids. Germline trimming cut 0 bases from V and 0 bases from J; bases unmatched to any gene: 15. The CDR3 is CALGELDFFLGDTLYTDKLIF. As DNA, the CDR3 is TGTGCTCTTGGGGAACTAGACTTCTTTCTGGGGGATACACTGTACACCGATAAACTCATCTTT.

This clone was recorded a few times. The TCRdb record carries a much larger clone's protein, which differs from this DNA's translation at residue 12; a read error is the likely cause, and the protein listed here is the DNA translation. CDR3 bases: TGTGCTCTTGGGGAAAGGAGGATCCTACGTTTACAGGAGTACGACGGGTACACCGATAAACTCATCTTT. As protein: CALGERRILRLQEYDGYTDKLIF. The V and J genes are TRDV1 and TRDJ1; perhaps TRDD2 as D (6 bases). As TCRdb names no J gene, one was assigned here on the basis of a DNA match to germline. CDR1 TSWWSYY and CDR2 QGS come from the germline V gene. The CDR3 length is 23 residues. V was cut by 2 bases and J by 0 bases, with 34 bases left in between.

Comments on this clone: The TCRdb protein comes from a much larger clone and disagrees with this DNA's translation at residue 23, likely due to a read error; the protein given here is derived from the DNA. The J segment was not called; the V segment is TRDV1; the table's D call TRDD3 went unverified against the DNA. Germline V gene sequence: CDR1 TSWWSYY, CDR2 QGS. This CDR3 spans 25 amino acids. The CDR3: CALGESTEQATSYPHWYMGTDKPIF. The CDR3 DNA is TGTGCTCTTGGGGAAAGTACTGAACAGGCTACGTCCTACCCTCACTGGTATATGGGCACCGATAAACCCATCTTT.

The sample holds a few counts of this clone. TCRdb pairs this DNA with a much larger clone's protein that differs at residue 7, likely a read error; the protein shown was translated from the DNA. This chain uses TRDV2 with TRDJ1; a possible D gene is TRDD3 (5 bases). Matching the DNA to germline supplied the J gene, which TCRdb does not give. The CDR3 is 16 residues long. From germline, CDR1 is GEAIGNYY and CDR2 EKD. Deletions cut 1 base from V and 1 base from J, with 15 bases between. The CDR3 nucleotides read TGTGCCTGTGACACGGGGGTTTATAGGATCACCGATAAACTCATCTTT. It is translated as CACDTGVYRITDKLIF.

As for this clone: The amino acid sequence in TCRdb belongs to a much larger clone and departs from this DNA's translation at residue 7, likely a sequencing read error; the sequence shown is translated from the DNA. The J gene is TRDJ1, the V gene TRDV1; a possible D gene is TRDD2 (6 bases). TCRdb is silent on the J gene; assignment here came from matching the DNA to germline. V dropped 6 bases and J dropped 0 bases, with 35 bases sitting between them. Germline CDR1 is TSWWSYY and CDR2 is QGS. The CDR3 is 22 residues long. This CDR3 is CALGPRAPTMGTRPKYTDKLIF. CDR3 coding DNA: TGTGCTCTTGGACCTCGCGCTCCTACCATGGGGACAAGACCCAAGTACACCGATAAACTCATCTTT.

This clone was observed a few times. This DNA translates differently at residue 17 from the TCRdb protein, which is that of a much larger clone; a read error is likely, and the protein shown is the DNA's own translation. This CDR3 reads CACDRGIGHISWDTRQVFF. The CDR3 coding sequence is TGTGCCTGTGACCGGGGGATAGGGCACATCTCCTGGGACACCCGACAGGTGTTTTTC. V gene TRDV2 was called; the J gene was not; the listed D gene, TRDD3, was not tested against the DNA. Germline V lookup: CDR1 GEAIGNYY, CDR2 EKD. This CDR3 has 19 residues.

This clone has a count of ten or more. This DNA translates differently at residue 16 from the TCRdb protein, which is that of a much larger clone; a read error is likely, and the protein shown is the DNA's own translation. The CDR3 region has the DNA TGTGCTCTTGGGATATCCTTCTTCCTGGGGGATACGGTGGGGCTTGGTAAACTCATCTTT. Amino acids: CALGISFFLGDTVGLGKLIF. The gene calls are TRDV1 and TRDJ1, with 12 nucleotides matching TRDD3. In the absence of a J gene in TCRdb, the DNA was matched to germline to assign it here. Trimming at V came to 5 bases and at J to 7 bases, leaving 23 bases not matched to a gene. The CDR3 covers 20 residues. In germline, CDR1 is TSWWSYY, CDR2 QGS.